This T cell receptor (beta chain) was found in a study of Graves' ophthalmopathy and Graves' hyperthyroidism listed by TCRdb under 2018. General notes on the study: Peripheral blood was collected at initial diagnosis, before any treatment. To explore V-J signatures that separate ophthalmopathy from hyperthyroidism, a discovery set of more than 95 patients was enrolled, consisting of more than 40 with ophthalmopathy and approximately 57 with stable hyperthyroidism. The study used TCR beta repertoire signatures to distinguish Graves' ophthalmopathy from Graves' hyperthyroidism and to predict progression to ophthalmopathy. For independent validation, a separate cohort was made up of fewer than 20 hyperthyroidism patients plus 17 patients who later progressed from hyperthyroidism to ophthalmopathy. After sampling, hyperthyroidism patients received methimazole starting at 30 mg daily, and ophthalmopathy patients received high-dose intravenous methylprednisolone. In total, some 130 blood samples were TCR-sequenced: 43 ophthalmopathy, roughly 80 hyperthyroidism and 17 hyperthyroidism-to-ophthalmopathy patients. In several hyperthyroidism patients, the T-cell repertoire of thyroid tissue was compared with the T-cell repertoire of blood. Beyond this particular receptor, the publication reports: Most expanded thyroid clonotypes with frequency above 0.001 were also detected in blood, suggesting blood repertoires may reflect the thyroid immune response. No statistical method was used to predetermine the sample size, and group allocation was not hidden from the investigators. In validation, the model predicted ophthalmopathy progression with about 71% sensitivity and roughly 72% specificity; fewer than 15 predicted patients were CT-confirmed with GO in a median of approximately six months. The 13-signature model separated ophthalmopathy from stable hyperthyroidism with around 90% sensitivity and about 81% specificity in cross-validation, and 80%/75% in the test set.

Measured from the cysteine to the phenylalanine, the CDR3 is 16 residues long. The CDR3 DNA has 48 bases and is translated from base 1. For CDR1 and CDR2, the germline V gene lists ENHRY and SYGVKD. Trimming at the junction amounts to 6 bases on V and 2 bases on J, and the germline ends lie 17 bases apart. Hyperthyroidism was considered stable if no progression to ophthalmopathy occurred within 18 months of follow-up. Hyperthyroidism patients were newly diagnosed, with disease duration under 2 months, and aged 18 to 65 years. Anyone with other autoimmune diseases, uncontrolled infections, pregnancy or lactation was excluded from the study. Diagnosis was based on clinical symptoms, serum thyroxine, TRAb, thyroid ultrasound and orbital computed tomography. Using Ficoll-Paque density gradient centrifugation, PBMCs were isolated from 8.5 to 10 ml of fresh peripheral blood. Total RNA was extracted using Trizol reagent, and RNA quality was checked on an Agilent 2100 Bioanalyzer.

For repertoire sequencing, TCR beta CDR3 regions were amplified from RNA transcripts. The first round of RT-PCR was done with HTBI primers and the Qiagen OneStep RT-PCR kit, and was followed by a second round of multiplex PCR, then size selection and purification. Libraries were sequenced paired-end with 100 bp reads on an Illumina HiSeq2000. The source study handled its data this way. SOAPnuke was used to process the reads, throwing out any read that had adapters, had uncalled bases, had a mean Phred below 15, or lacked an exact constant-primer or identifier match. High-quality paired reads were merged with COPE v1.2.5. Unique nucleotide sequences were defined as clonotypes and aligned to IMGT TRB V, D and J references using MiTCR v1.1. Analysis was restricted to V-J combinations with a frequency above 0.0001, which covered 98% to 99.2% of repertoires. A TCR clonal expansion and chaos score per V-J combination was defined as the ratio of F50 clonal expansion to chaos observed in the TCRdist matrix. Welch's t-statistics and random forest were used to reduce the features to about a dozen V-J combinations, which were then used as input to a naive Bayes classifier. The similarity between thyroid and blood repertoires was quantified using the Morisita-Horn index. In TCRdb, the public reads were trimmed at Q25 with fastp and aligned with MiXCR, with productive beta chains retained. A single entry per CDR3 protein holds the most common genes and DNA from its merged rows. In this record, the V and J calls reflect TCRdb's handling and not the investigators' own analysis. Recorded for this sample are 300,000 to 450,000 distinct CDR3 sequences; about 15% of them occurred a single time. Jointly, the top ten make up 2% to 2.5% of the sample.

In this sample, this clonotype turned up many times. Its antigen remains unidentified. No base quality information exists; no much larger clone differs at one position. The chain was built from TRBV10-3 and TRBJ1-3; no D gene is confidently identified. This clonotype was sampled from an adult woman with stable Graves' hyperthyroidism. The sample was peripheral blood. The encoded CDR3 is CAISDGLGIAGNTIYF. The bases are TGTGCCATCAGCGACGGTCTGGGAATCGCTGGAAACACCATATATTTT.